The T cell receptor beta chain under discussion was sequenced for a study of T cell responses to AZD1222 COVID-19 vaccine. This clone was picked up a small number of times. As yet, its antigen is unknown. Method: immunoSEQ multiplex PCR; TCRdb's copy keeps in-frame clones and lacks some. The sample lists tens of thousands of clones, roughly 90% occurring once. General study results and limits: Mostly white British, mostly female donors; authors suggested clonal diversity may be underestimated. Sampling that yielded the repertoires occurred only after the peak T cell response. Spike-wide vaccine-associated CD4 TCRs dominated at 160-218 and 743-854.

CDR1 and CDR2 (germline): SGHTA, FQGNSA. Trimming pared 2 bases from V and 4 bases from J, leaving 10 bases between. CDR3 length equals 14 residues. The rearrangement joins TRBV7-2 to TRBJ2-3; D assignment may be TRBD1 or TRBD2 (6 bases each). This sample comprised peripheral blood, obtained on day 0 of AZD1222 vaccination. The origin of this receptor is an adult in good health. In nucleotides, the CDR3 is TGTGCCAGCAGCTTAAGGGGGGCAGCAGATACGCAGTATTTT. This gives the protein CASSLRGAADTQYF. The variable domain in full, with the rest retrieved from reference TRBV7-2 and TRBJ2-3, is GAGVSQSPSNKVTEKGKDVELRCDPISGHTALYWYRQSLGQGLEFLIYFQGNSAPDKSGLPSDRFSAERTGGSVSTLTIQRTQQEDSAVYLCASSLRGAADTQYFGPGTRLTVL.